This T cell receptor (beta chain) was captured in a study of blood T cell repertoires in COVID-19. Authors' data handling: Estimation of nucleated cell counts relied on the amplification of reference gene primers. TCRdb keeps only in-frame clones here, not all; method: immunoSEQ multiplex PCR. For V, J and clone size, that table is used; D and trimming come from the DNA. The data hold approximately 150,000 clones, with approximately 80% observed a single time. Germline V CDR1 and CDR2: SGDLS, YYNGEE. Between the trimmed V and J ends, which lost 4 bases and 1 base, there was a span of 17 bases. The CDR3 consists of 16 residues.

The receptor was isolated from a woman aged 40-49 years who had recovered from COVID-19. Sequencing was performed on PBMCs or T cells enriched from blood (not recorded which). This chain uses TRBV9 with TRBJ1-1, with TRBD1 as a possible D gene (6 bases). Here the CDR3 DNA reads TGTGCCAGCAGCCCCCCAACAGGACAGTCGAACACTGAAGCTTTCTTT. Encoded protein: CASSPPTGQSNTEAFF.